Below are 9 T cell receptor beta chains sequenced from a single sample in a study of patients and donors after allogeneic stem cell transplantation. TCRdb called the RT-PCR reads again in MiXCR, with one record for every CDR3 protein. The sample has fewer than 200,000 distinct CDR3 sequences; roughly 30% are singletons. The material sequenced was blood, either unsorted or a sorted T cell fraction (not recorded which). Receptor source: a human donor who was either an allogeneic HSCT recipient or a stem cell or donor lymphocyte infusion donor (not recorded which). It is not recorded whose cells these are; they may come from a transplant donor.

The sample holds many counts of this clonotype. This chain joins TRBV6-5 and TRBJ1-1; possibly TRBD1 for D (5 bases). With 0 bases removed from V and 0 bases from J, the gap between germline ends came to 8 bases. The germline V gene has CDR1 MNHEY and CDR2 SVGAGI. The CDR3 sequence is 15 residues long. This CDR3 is CASSYSGTMNTEAFF. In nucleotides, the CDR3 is TGTGCCAGCAGTTACTCGGGGACCATGAACACTGAAGCTTTCTTT.

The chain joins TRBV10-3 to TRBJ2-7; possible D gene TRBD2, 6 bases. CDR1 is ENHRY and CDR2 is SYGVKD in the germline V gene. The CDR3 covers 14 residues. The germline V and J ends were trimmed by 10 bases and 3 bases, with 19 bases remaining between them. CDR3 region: CATLKSGTGYEQYF. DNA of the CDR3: TGTGCCACCCTAAAGTCCGGGACTGGCTACGAGCAGTACTTC.

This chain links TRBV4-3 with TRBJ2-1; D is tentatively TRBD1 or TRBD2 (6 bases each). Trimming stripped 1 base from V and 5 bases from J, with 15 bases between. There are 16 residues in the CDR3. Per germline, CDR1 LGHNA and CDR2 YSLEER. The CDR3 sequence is CASSQVLGGGNNEQFF. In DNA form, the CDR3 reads TGCGCCAGCAGCCAAGTTTTGGGGGGCGGAAACAATGAGCAGTTCTTC.

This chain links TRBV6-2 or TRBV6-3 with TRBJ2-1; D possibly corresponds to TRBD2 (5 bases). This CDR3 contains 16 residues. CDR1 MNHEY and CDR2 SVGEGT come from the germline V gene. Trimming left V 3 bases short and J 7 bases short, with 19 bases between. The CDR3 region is CASSYSCLAMGNEQFF. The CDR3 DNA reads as TGTGCCAGCAGTTATTCTTGTCTAGCCATGGGAAATGAGCAGTTCTTC.

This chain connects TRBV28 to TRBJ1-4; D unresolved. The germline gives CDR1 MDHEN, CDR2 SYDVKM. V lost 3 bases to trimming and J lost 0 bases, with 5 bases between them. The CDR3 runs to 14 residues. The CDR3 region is CASSLISTNEKLFF. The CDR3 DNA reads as TGTGCCAGCAGTTTGATTTCAACTAATGAAAAACTGTTTTTT.

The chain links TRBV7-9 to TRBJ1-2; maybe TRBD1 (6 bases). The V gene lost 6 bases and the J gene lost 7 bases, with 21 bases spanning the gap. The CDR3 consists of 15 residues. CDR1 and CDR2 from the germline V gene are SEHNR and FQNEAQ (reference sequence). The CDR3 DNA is TGTGCCAGCAGTTTTGACAGGCCATCCCACGGTGGCTACACCTTC. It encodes CASSFDRPSHGGYTF.

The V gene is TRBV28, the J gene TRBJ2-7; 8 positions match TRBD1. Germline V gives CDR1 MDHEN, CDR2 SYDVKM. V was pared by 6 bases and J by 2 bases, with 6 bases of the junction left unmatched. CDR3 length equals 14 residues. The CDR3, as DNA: TGTGCCAGCAGCCTGGCGGGACAGGCCTACGAGCAGTACTTC. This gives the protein CASSLAGQAYEQYF.

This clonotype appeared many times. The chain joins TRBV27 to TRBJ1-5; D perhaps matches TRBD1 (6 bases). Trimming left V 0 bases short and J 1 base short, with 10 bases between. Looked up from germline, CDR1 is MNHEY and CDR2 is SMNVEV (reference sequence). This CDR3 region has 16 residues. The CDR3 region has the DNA TGTGCCAGCAGTTTATCAGGGGGTGGGAGCAATCAGCCCCAGCATTTT. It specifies CASSLSGGGSNQPQHF.

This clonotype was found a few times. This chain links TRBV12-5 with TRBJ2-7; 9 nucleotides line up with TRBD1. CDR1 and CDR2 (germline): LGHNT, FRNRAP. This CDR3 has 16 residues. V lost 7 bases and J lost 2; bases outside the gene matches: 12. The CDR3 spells CASASSRDRDPYEQYF. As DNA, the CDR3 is TGTGCTAGTGCCTCATCCAGGGACAGGGATCCCTACGAGCAGTACTTC.